Sequencing of this T cell receptor beta chain was carried out in a study of early T cells in non-severe SARS-CoV-2 infection. J lost 0 bases, V lost 3 bases, and 5 bases had no gene match. There are 16 residues in the CDR3. CDR1 is SGDLS and CDR2 is YYNGEE in the germline V gene. TCRdb processed the 5' RACE reads anew with MiXCR; each CDR3 protein has one entry. This sample has roughly 70,000 distinct CDR3 sequences, with 20% to 25% found just once. The clonotype was recovered from an adult who was a healthcare worker with PCR-confirmed SARS-CoV-2 infection or an uninfected control (not recorded which). The chain carries TRBV9 and TRBJ2-2, with 7 bases that match TRBD2. Sequences were derived from whole blood, sampled at baseline. The CDR3 region is CASSGGAGTNTGELFF. The CDR3 coding sequence is TGTGCCAGCAGCGGGGGAGCGGGGACGAACACCGGGGAGCTGTTTTTT.